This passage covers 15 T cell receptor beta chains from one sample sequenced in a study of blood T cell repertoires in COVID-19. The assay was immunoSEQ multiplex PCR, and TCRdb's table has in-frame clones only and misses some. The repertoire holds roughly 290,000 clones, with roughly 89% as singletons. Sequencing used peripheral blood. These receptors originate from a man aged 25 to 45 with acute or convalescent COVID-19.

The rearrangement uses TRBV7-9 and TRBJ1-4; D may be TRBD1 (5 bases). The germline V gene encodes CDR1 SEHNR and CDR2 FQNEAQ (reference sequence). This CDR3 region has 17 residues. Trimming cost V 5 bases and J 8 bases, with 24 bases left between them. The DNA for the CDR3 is TGTGCCAGCAGCCCCCGGAGGGTCGGGGGACCCATCGAAAAACTGTTTTTT. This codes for CASSPRRVGGPIEKLFF.

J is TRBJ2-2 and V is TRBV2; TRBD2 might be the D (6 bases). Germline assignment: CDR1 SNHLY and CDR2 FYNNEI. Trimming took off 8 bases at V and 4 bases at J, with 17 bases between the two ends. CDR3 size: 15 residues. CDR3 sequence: CASRPGAATTGELFF. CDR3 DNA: TGTGCCAGCCGTCCGGGAGCAGCAACCACCGGGGAGCTGTTTTTT.

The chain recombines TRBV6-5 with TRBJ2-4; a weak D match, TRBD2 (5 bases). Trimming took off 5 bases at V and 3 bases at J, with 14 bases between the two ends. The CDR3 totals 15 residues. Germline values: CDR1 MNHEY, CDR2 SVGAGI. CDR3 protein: CASSLAPNGKNIQYF. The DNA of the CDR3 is TGTGCCAGCAGTCTAGCTCCTAACGGCAAAAACATTCAGTACTTC.

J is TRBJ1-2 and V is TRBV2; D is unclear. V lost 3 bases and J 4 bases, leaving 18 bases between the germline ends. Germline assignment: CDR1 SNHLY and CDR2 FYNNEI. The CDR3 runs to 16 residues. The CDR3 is CASSDVFSQRSYGYTF. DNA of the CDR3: TGTGCCAGCAGTGATGTCTTCTCCCAAAGGAGCTATGGCTACACCTTC.

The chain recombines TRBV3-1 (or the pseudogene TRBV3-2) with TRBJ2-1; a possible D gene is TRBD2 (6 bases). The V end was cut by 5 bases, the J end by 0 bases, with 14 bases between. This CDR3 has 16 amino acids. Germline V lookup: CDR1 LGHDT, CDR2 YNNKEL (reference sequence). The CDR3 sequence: CASSYGTPGSYNEQFF. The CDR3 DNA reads TGTGCCAGCAGCTACGGGACTCCGGGCTCCTACAATGAGCAGTTCTTC.

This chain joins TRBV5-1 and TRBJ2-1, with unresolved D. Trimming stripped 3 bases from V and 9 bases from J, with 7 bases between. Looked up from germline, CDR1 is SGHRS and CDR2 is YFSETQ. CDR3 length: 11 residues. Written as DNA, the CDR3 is TGCGCCAGCAGCTCCGTTTTTGAGCAGTTCTTC. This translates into CASSSVFEQFF.

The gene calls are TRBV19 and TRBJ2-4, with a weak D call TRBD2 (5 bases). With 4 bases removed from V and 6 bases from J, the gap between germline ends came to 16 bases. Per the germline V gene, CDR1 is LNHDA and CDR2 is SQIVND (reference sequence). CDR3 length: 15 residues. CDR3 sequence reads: CASSKEVTRGNIQYF. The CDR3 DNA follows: TGTGCCAGTAGTAAGGAGGTTACACGTGGAAACATTCAGTACTTC.

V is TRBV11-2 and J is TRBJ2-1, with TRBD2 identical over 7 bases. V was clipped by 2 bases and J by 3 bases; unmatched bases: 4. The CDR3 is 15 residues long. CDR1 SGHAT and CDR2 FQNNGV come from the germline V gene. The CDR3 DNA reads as TGTGCCAGCAGCTTAATGGCTAGCGGCTACAATGAGCAGTTCTTC. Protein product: CASSLMASGYNEQFF.

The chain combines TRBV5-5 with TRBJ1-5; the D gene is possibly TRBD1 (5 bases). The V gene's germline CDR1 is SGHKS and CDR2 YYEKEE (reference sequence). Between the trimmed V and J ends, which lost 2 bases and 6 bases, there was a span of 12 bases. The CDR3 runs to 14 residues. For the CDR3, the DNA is TGTGCCAGCAGCTTTGCGGGGGGGAGTCAGCCCCAGCATTTT. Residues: CASSFAGGSQPQHF. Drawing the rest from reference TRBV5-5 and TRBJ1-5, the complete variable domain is DAGVTQSPTHLIKTRGQQVTLRCSPISGHKSVSWYQQVLGQGPQFIFQYYEKEERGRGNFPDRFSARQFPNYSSELNVNALLLGDSALYLCASSFAGGSQPQHFGDGTRLSIL.

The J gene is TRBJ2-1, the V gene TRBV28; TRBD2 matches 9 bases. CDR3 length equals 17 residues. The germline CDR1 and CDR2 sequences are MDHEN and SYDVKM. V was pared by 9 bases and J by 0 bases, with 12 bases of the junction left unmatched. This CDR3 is CASTPVLAGSSYNEQFF. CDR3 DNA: TGTGCCAGTACCCCGGTGCTAGCGGGGAGCTCCTACAATGAGCAGTTCTTC. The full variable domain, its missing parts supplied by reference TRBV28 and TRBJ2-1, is DVKVTQSSRYLVKRTGEKVFLECVQDMDHENMFWYRQDPGLGLRLIYFSYDVKMKEKGDIPEGYSVSREKKERFSLILESASTNQTSMYLCASTPVLAGSSYNEQFFGPGTRLTVL.

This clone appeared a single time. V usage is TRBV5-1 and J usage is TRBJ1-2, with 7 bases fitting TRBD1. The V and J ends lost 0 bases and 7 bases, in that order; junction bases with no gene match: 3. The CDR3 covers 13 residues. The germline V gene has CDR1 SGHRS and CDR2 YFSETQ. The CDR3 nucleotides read TGCGCCAGCAGCTTGGGAGGGGGCCTTGGCTACACCTTC. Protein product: CASSLGGGLGYTF.

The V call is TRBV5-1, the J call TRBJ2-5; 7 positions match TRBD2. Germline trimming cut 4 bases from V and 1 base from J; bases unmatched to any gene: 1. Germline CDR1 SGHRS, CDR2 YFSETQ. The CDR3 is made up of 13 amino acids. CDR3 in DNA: TGCGCCAGCAGCCCGGGGGGCCAAGAGACCCAGTACTTC. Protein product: CASSPGGQETQYF.

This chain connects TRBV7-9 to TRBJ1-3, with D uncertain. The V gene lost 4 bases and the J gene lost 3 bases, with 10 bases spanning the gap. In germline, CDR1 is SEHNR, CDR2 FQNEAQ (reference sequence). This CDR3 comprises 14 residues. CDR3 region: CASSYRRSGNTIYF. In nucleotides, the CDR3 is TGTGCCAGCAGCTATCGACGGAGTGGAAACACCATATATTTT.

CDR3 in DNA: TGTGCCAGCTCACCTAAAAGAGGGACAGTCACTAATGAAAAACTGTTTTTT. Translating gives CASSPKRGTVTNEKLFF. The rearrangement links TRBV18 to TRBJ1-4, with 7 nucleotides matching TRBD1. CDR1 and CDR2 from the germline V gene are KGHSH and LQKENI. J was trimmed by 2 bases and V by 3 bases; bases with no gene match: 9. This CDR3 contains 17 residues.

As DNA, the CDR3 is TGTGCCAGCACATTTGGAAACACCATATATTTT. This gives the protein CASTFGNTIYF. The chain links TRBV12-3 or TRBV12-4 to TRBJ1-3; D unresolved. Trimming removed 7 bases from V and 3 bases from J, with 4 bases in between. The CDR3 has 11 residues.